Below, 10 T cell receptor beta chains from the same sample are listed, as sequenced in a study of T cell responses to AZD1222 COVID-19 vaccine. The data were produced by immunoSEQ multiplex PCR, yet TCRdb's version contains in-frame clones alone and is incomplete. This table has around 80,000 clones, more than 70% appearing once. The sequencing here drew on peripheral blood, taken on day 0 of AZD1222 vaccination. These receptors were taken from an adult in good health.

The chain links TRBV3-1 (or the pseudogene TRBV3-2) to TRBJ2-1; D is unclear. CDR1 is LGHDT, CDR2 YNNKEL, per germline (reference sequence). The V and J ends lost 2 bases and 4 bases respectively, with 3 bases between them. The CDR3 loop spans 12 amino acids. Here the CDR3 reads CASSQTYNEQFF. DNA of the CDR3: TGTGCCAGCAGCCAAACTTACAATGAGCAGTTCTTC.

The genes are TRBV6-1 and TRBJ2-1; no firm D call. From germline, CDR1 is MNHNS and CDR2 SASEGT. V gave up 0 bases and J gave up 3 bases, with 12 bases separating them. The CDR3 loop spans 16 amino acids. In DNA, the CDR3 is TGTGCCAGCAGTGAAGCCTTTGAGGCGCACTACAATGAGCAGTTCTTC. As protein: CASSEAFEAHYNEQFF.

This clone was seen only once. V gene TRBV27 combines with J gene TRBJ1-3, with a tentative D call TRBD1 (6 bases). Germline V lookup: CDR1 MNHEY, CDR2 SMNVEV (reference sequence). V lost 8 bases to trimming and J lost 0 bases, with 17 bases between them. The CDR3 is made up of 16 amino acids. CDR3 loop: CASPDRGQGSGNTIYF. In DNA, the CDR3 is TGTGCCAGCCCCGATCGGGGGCAGGGCTCTGGAAACACCATATATTTT.

The chain's CDR3 is CASSPRSQNEKLFF. CDR3 nucleotides: TGTGCCAGCAGCCCCCGCAGTCAAAATGAAAAACTGTTTTTT. V gene TRBV5-5 combines with J gene TRBJ1-4; no clear D gene. This CDR3 comprises 14 residues. The ends were cut back, 4 bases at V and 5 bases at J, with 12 bases in the middle. CDR1 is SGHKS, CDR2 YYEKEE, per germline (reference sequence).

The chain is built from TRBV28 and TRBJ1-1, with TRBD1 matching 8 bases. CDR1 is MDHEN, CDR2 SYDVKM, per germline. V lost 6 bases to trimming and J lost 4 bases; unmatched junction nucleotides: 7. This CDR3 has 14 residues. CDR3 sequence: CASSLGQGGTEAFF. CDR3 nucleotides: TGTGCCAGCAGCCTCGGACAGGGAGGCACTGAAGCTTTCTTT. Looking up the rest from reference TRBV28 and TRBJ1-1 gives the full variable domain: DVKVTQSSRYLVKRTGEKVFLECVQDMDHENMFWYRQDPGLGLRLIYFSYDVKMKEKGDIPEGYSVSREKKERFSLILESASTNQTSMYLCASSLGQGGTEAFFGQGTRLTVV.

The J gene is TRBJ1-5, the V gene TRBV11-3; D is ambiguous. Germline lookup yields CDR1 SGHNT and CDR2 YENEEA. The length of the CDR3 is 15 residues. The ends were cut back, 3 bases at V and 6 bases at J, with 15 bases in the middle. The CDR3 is CASSFTLCWGQPQHF. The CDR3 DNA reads TGTGCCAGCAGCTTCACCCTATGTTGGGGTCAGCCCCAGCATTTT.

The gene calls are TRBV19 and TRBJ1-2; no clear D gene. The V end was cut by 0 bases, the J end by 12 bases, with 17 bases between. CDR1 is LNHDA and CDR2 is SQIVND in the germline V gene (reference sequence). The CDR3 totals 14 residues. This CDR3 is CASSIDKTVRSDTF. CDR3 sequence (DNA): TGTGCCAGTAGTATAGATAAAACAGTAAGGAGTGACACCTTC.

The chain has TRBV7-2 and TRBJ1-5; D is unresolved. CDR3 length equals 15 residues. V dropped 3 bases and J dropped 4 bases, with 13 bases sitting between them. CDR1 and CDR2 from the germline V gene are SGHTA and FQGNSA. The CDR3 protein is CASSFTALGNQPQHF. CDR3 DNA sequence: TGTGCCAGCAGCTTTACGGCCTTGGGGAATCAGCCCCAGCATTTT.

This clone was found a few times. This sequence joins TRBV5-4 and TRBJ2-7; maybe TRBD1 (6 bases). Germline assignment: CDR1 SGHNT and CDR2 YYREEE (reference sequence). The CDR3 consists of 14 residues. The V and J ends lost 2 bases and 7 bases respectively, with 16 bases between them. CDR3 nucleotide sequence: TGTGCCAGCAGCTTCTCACAGGGTATTAGGGAGCAGTACTTC. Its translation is CASSFSQGIREQYF.

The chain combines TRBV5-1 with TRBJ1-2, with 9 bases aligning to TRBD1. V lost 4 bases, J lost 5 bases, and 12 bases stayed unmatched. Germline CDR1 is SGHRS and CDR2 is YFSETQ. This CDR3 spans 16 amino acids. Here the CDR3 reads CASSQTPDRGSYGYTF. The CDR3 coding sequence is TGCGCCAGCAGCCAGACGCCGGACAGGGGTTCGTATGGCTACACCTTC.